This T cell receptor (beta chain) was sequenced in a study of shared clonotypes between healthy human individuals. The CDR3 is 15 amino acids. The germline V gene has CDR1 MDHEN and CDR2 SYDVKM. The junction had 7 bases not matched to a gene; V was cut back by 2 bases and J by 8 bases. TCRdb keeps only in-frame clones here, not all; method: immunoSEQ multiplex PCR. The sample consists of hundreds of thousands of clones, around 78% of them appearing once. All donors qualified as healthy HIV-negative adults and had experienced no recent acute infections or vaccinations. This clonotype was sampled from a woman aged 40 to 49 in good health. Some clones in this sample may be carry-over from other donors' samples. Sequencing was done on a sample of PBMCs. This chain uses TRBV28 with TRBJ2-1, with 9 bases that match TRBD1. The CDR3 is CASSLRDRVFDEQFF. In DNA form, the CDR3 reads TGTGCCAGCAGTTTAAGGGACAGGGTTTTCGATGAGCAGTTCTTC.